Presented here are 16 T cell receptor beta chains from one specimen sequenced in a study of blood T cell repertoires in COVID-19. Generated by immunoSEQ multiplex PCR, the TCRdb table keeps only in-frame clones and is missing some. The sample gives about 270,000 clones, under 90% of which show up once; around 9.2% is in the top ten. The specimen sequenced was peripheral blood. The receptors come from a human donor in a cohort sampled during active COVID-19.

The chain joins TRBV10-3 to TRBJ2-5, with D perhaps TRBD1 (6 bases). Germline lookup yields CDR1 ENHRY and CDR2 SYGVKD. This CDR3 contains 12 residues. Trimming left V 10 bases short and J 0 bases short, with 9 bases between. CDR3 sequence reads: CATGQYQETQYF. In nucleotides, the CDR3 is TGTGCCACCGGACAGTACCAAGAGACCCAGTACTTC.

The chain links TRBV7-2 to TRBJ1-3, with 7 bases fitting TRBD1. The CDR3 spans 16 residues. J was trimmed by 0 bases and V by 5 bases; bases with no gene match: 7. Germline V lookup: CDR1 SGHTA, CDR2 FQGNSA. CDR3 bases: TGTGCCAGCAGCAAGGGACAGTTAAGCTCTGGAAACACCATATATTTT. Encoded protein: CASSKGQLSSGNTIYF.

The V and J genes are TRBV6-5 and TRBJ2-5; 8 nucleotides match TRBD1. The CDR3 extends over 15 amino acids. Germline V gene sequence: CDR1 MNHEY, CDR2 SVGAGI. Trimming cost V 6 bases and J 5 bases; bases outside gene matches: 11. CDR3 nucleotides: TGTGCCAGCAGCTTCGGACAGGGTATTTGGGAGACCCAGTACTTC. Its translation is CASSFGQGIWETQYF.

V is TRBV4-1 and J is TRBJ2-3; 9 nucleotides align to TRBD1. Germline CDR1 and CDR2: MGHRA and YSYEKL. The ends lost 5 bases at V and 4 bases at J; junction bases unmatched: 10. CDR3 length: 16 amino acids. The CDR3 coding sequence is TGCGCCAGCAGCTCACCGACAGGGGGTGATGCAGATACGCAGTATTTT. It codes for CASSSPTGGDADTQYF.

The CDR3 sequence is CASSLTGRGANVLTF. CDR3 DNA: TGTGCCAGCAGCTTGACAGGGAGAGGGGCCAACGTCCTGACTTTC. The chain combines TRBV5-4 with TRBJ2-6; D perhaps matches TRBD1 (6 bases). The CDR3 totals 15 residues. CDR1 is SGHNT, CDR2 YYREEE, per germline (reference sequence). The V end was cut by 1 base, the J end by 4 bases, with 9 bases between.

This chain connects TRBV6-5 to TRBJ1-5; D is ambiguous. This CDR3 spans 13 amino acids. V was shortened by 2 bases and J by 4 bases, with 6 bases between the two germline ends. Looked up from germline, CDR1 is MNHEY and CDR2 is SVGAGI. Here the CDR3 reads CASSYHRNQPQHF. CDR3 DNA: TGTGCCAGCAGTTACCATCGGAATCAGCCCCAGCATTTT.

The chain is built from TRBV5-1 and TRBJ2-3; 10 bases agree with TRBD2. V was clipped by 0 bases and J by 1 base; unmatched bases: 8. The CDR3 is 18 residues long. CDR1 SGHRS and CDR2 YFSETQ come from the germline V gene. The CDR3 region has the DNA TGCGCCAGCAGCTTGGGAAGCGGGAGGGCCACGGGCACAGATACGCAGTATTTT. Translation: CASSLGSGRATGTDTQYF.

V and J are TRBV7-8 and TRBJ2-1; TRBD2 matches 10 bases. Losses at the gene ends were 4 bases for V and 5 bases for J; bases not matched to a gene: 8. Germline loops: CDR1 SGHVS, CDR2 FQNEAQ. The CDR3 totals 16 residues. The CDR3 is CASSSSGTSVDNEQFF. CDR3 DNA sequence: TGTGCCAGCAGCTCCTCCGGGACTAGCGTAGACAATGAGCAGTTCTTC.

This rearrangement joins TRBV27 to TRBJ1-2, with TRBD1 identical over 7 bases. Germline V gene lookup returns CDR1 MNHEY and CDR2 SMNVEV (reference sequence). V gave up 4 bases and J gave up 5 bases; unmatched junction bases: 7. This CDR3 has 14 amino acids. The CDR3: CASSSSGQQYGYTF. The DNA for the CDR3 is TGTGCCAGCAGTTCCTCGGGACAGCAATATGGCTACACCTTC.

CDR3 region: CASRRVTEETQYF. In nucleotides, the CDR3 is TGCGCCAGCAGAAGGGTGACAGAAGAGACCCAGTACTTC. This chain connects TRBV5-1 to TRBJ2-5; tentative D call: TRBD1 (5 bases). Trimming removed 5 bases at V and 3 bases at J, with 11 bases between. The CDR3 runs to 13 residues. Germline V lookup: CDR1 SGHRS, CDR2 YFSETQ.

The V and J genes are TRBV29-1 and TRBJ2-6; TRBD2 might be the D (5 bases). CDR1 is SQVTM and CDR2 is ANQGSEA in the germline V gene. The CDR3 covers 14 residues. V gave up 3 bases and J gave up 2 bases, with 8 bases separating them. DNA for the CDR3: TGCAGCGTTGAGGTGGGAGCTGGGGCCAACGTCCTGACTTTC. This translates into CSVEVGAGANVLTF.

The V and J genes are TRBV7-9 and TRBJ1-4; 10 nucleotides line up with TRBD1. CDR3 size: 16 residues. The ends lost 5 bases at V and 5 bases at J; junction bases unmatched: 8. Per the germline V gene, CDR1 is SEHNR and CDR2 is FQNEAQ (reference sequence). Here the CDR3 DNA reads TGTGCCAGCAGCAAAACCCGGGACAGGGGAAATGAAAAACTGTTTTTT. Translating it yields CASSKTRDRGNEKLFF.

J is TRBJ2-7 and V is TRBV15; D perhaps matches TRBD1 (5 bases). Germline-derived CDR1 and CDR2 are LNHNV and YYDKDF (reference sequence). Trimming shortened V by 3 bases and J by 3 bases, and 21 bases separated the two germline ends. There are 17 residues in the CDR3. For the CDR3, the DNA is TGTGCCACCAGCAGCGATAGGACACCCCAAGGAGACTACGAGCAGTACTTC. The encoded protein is CATSSDRTPQGDYEQYF.

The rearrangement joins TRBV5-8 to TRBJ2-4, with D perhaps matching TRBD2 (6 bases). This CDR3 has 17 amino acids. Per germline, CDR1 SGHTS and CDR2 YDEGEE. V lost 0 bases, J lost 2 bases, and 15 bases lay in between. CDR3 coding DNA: TGTGCCAGCAGCTTGGCTTACGGGGGAGACCCCAAAAACATTCAGTACTTC. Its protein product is CASSLAYGGDPKNIQYF.

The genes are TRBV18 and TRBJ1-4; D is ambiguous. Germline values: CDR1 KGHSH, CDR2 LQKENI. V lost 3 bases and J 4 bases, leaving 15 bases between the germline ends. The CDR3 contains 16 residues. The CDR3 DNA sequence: TGTGCCAGCTCACCGGGTGAAGGAGCGATTAATGAAAAACTGTTTTTT. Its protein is CASSPGEGAINEKLFF.

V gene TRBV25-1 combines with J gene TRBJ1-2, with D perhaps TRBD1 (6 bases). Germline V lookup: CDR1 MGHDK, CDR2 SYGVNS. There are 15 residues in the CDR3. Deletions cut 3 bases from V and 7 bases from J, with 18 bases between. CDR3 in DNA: TGTGCCAGCAGTGATTCAACCCCGGACAGCATTGGCTACACCTTC. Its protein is CASSDSTPDSIGYTF.